These T cell receptor beta chains were read from a single sample in a study of T cells after posttransplantation cyclophosphamide. Method: immunoSEQ multiplex PCR; TCRdb's copy keeps in-frame clones and lacks some. The table lists about 21,000 clones, approximately 92% of them singletons. The sequenced sample was PBMCs, obtained about 350 days after allogeneic stem cell transplant with calcineurin inhibitor and methotrexate. These receptors were taken from a female patient aged 25-40 years who received an allogeneic stem cell transplant from an unrelated donor, was CMV-positive, and had acute and chronic GVHD. Some T cells may be the graft donor's. Both conserved end residues are part of each CDR3.

v_gene | CDR3aa
TRBV5-4 | CASSLEGGGTEAFF
TRBV15 | CATERTGRGNLAGGSYNEQFF
TRBV7-6 | CASSDDIYEQYF
TRBV11-2 | CASSLERGSEAFF
TRBV18 | CASSVGQGVYYGYTF
TRBV15 | CATSRRGGKSPTGELFF
TRBV9 | CASSARDSTGETQYF
TRBV7-3 | CASSARLAGGPDTQYF
TRBV9 | CASSSRWRLAENTGELFF
TRBV11-2 | CASSSLRAGGHNEQFF
TRBV19 | CASSPLGVQLANEKLFF
TRBV11-3 | CASSLDGSYEQFF
TRBV5-1 | CASSKGLVGLTDTQYF
TRBV18 | CASSLGTGHQETQYF
TRBV5-1 | CASSLDAGGPGGELFF
TRBV30 | CAWRTGLNIQYF
TRBV14 | CASSQDFGEAFF
TRBV13 | CASTASGGRGEDTQYF
TRBV27 | CASSLWGGETEAFF
TRBV9 | CASNRDLTGELFF
TRBV4-1 | CASSQVEGGATGELFF
TRBV29-1 | CSAVAESYNEQFF
TRBV20-1 | CSAPSFFEQFF
TRBV6-5 | CASQWGTSTDTQYF
TRBV6-5 | CASVLGRTQYF
TRBV11-2 | CASSLTGARSEKLFF
TRBV30 | CAWSGEGEKLFF
TRBV12-5 | CASGAWRASYNEQFF
TRBV20-1 | CSARGSGEQYF
TRBV7-3 | CASSLGTSGNEQYF
TRBV23-1 | CASSQSVLYVENGLEYF
TRBV5-4 | CASSYLSGLAGGSYEQYF
TRBV19 | CASSTSGRIADTQYF
TRBV7-6 | CASSLGASGGSEQYF
TRBV5-1 | CASSFSGSGETQYF
TRBV6-6 | CASSSLGGTGNTIYF
TRBV5-4 | CASSLGGGYTEAFF
TRBV19 | CASAGVPVYNEQFF
TRBV7-6 | CASSHGQGSYEQYF
TRBV4-2 | CASSAPTGVNYGYTF
TRBV5-1 | CASSLLGQNTGELFF
TRBV12-5 | CASQQAYEQYF
TRBV4-1 | CASSQGQGRDTQYF
TRBV19 | CASSFRDRVNEQFF
TRBV10-3 | CAAQREHGELFF